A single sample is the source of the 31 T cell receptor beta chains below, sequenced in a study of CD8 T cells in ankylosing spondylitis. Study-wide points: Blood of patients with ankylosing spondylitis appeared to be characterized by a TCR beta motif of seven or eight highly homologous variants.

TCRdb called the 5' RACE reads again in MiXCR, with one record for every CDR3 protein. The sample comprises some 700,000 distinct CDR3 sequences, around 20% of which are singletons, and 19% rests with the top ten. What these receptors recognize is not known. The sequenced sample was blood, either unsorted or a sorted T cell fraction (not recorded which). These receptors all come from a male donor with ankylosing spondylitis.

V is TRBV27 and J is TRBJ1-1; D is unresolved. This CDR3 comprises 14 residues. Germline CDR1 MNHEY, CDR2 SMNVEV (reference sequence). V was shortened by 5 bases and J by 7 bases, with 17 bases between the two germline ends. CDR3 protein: CASSIMGPNGEAFF. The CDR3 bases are TGTGCCAGCAGTATTATGGGCCCGAACGGTGAAGCTTTCTTT.

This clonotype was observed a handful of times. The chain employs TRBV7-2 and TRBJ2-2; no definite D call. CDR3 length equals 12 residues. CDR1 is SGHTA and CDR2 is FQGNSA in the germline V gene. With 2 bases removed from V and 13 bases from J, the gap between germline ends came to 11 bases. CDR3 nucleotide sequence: TGTGCCAGCAGCTTATCAGGCTTTTCGCTGTTTTTT. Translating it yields CASSLSGFSLFF.

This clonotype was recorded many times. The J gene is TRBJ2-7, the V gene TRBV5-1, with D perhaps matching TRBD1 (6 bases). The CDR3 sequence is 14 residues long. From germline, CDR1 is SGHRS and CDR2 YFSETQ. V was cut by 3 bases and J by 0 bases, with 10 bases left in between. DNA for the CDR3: TGCGCCAGCAGCTGGACAGAGGTCTCCTACGAGCAGTACTTC. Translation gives CASSWTEVSYEQYF. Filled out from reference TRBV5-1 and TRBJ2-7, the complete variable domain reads KAGVTQTPRYLIKTRGQQVTLSCSPISGHRSVSWYQQTPGQGLQFLFEYFSETQRNKGNFPGRFSGRQFSNSRSEMNVSTLELGDSALYLCASSWTEVSYEQYFGPGTRLTVT.

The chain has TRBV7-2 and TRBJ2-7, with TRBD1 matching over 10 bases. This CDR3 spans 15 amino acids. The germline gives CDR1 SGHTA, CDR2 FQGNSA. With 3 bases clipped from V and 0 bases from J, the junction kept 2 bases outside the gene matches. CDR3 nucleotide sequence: TGTGCCAGCAGCTTGGGACAGGGGATCTCCTACGAGCAGTACTTC. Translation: CASSLGQGISYEQYF.

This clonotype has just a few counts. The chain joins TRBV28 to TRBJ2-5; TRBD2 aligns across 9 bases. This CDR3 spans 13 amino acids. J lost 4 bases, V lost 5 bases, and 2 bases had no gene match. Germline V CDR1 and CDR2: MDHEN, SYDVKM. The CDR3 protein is CASSPSGIETQYF. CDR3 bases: TGTGCCAGCAGTCCTAGCGGGATAGAGACCCAGTACTTC.

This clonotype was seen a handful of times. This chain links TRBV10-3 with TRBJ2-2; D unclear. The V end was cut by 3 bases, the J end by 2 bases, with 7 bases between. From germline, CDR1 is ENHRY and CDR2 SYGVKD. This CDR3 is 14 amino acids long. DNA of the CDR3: TGTGCCATCAGTGATGTAGGAAACACCGGGGAGCTGTTTTTT. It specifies CAISDVGNTGELFF.

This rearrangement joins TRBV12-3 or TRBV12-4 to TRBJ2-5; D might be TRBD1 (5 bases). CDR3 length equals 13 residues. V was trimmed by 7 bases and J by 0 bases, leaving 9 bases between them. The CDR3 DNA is TGTGCCAGCACTCCGGACAACCAAGAGACCCAGTACTTC. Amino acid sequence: CASTPDNQETQYF.

CDR3 sequence (DNA): TGTGCCAGCAGTGATAATTCTCTAATGGCTTTCTTT. The encoded protein is CASSDNSLMAFF. The gene calls are TRBV2 and TRBJ1-1; D gene uncertain. The CDR3 loop spans 12 amino acids. Germline CDR1 reads SNHLY; CDR2 reads FYNNEI. V lost 3 bases and J lost 11, with 13 bases in between.

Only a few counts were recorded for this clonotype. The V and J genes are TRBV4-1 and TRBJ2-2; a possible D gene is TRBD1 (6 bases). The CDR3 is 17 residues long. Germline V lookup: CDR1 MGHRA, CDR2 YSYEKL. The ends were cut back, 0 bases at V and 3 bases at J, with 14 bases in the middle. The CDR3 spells CASSQDSLDSYTGELFF. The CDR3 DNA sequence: TGCGCCAGCAGCCAAGATTCATTGGACAGCTACACCGGGGAGCTGTTTTTT.

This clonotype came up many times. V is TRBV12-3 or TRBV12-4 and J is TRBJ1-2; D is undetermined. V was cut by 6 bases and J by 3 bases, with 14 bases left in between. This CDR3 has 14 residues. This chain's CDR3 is CASSTGQADYGYTF. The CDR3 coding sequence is TGTGCCAGCAGCACCGGCCAGGCTGACTATGGCTACACCTTC.

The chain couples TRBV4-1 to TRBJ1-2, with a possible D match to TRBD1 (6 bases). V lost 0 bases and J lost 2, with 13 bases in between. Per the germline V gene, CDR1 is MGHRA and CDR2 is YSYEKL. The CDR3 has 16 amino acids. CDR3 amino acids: CASSQDRTRGNYGYTF. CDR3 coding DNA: TGCGCCAGCAGCCAAGATCGGACCAGGGGAAACTATGGCTACACCTTC.

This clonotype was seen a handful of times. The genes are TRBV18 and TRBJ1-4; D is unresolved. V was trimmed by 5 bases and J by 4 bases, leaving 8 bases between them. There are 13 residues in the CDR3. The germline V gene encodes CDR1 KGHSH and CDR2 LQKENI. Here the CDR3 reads CASSELLNEKLFF. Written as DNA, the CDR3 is TGTGCCAGCTCAGAGCTTCTTAATGAAAAACTGTTTTTT. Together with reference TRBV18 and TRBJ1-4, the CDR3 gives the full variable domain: NAGVMQNPRHLVRRRGQEARLRCSPMKGHSHVYWYRQLPEEGLKFMVYLQKENIIDESGMPKERFSAEFPKEGPSILRIQQVVRGDSAAYFCASSELLNEKLFFGSGTQLSVL.

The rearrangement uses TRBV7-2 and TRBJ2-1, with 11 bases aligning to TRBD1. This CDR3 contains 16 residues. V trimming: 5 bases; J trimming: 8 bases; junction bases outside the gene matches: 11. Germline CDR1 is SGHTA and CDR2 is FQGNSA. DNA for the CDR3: TGTGCCAGCAGCCCGGCGGGGACAGGGGGTAACCATGAGCAGTTCTTC. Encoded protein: CASSPAGTGGNHEQFF. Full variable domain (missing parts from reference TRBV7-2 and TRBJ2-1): GAGVSQSPSNKVTEKGKDVELRCDPISGHTALYWYRQSLGQGLEFLIYFQGNSAPDKSGLPSDRFSAERTGGSVSTLTIQRTQQEDSAVYLCASSPAGTGGNHEQFFGPGTRLTVL.

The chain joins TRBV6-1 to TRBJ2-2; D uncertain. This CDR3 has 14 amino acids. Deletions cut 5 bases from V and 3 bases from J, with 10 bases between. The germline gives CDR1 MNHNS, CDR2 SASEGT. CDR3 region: CASSPLDYTGELFF. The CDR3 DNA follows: TGTGCCAGCAGTCCCTTAGACTACACCGGGGAGCTGTTTTTT.

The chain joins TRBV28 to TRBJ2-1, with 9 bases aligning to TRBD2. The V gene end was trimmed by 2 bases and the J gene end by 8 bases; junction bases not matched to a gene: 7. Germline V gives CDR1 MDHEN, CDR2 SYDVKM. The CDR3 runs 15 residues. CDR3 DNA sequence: TGTGCCAGCAGTTTAAGTGCTAGCGGGAATCATGAGCAGTTCTTC. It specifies CASSLSASGNHEQFF. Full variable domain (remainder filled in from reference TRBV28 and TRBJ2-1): DVKVTQSSRYLVKRTGEKVFLECVQDMDHENMFWYRQDPGLGLRLIYFSYDVKMKEKGDIPEGYSVSREKKERFSLILESASTNQTSMYLCASSLSASGNHEQFFGPGTRLTVL.

DNA of the CDR3: TGTGCCAGCAGTCCCTCACCCTCGAAGTCCTACGAGCAGTACTTC. Amino acid sequence: CASSPSPSKSYEQYF. The V and J genes are TRBV6-4 and TRBJ2-7; D gene ambiguous. The V and J ends lost 5 bases and 1 base respectively, with 15 bases between them. This CDR3 is 15 amino acids long. Germline values: CDR1 MRHNA, CDR2 SNTAGT.

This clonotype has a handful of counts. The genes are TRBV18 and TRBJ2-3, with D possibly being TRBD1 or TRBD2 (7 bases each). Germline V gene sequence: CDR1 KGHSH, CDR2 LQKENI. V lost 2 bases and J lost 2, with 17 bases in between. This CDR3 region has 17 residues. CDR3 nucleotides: TGTGCCAGCTCACCAGACGGGGGGACAGAGTCCACAGATACGCAGTATTTT. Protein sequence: CASSPDGGTESTDTQYF.

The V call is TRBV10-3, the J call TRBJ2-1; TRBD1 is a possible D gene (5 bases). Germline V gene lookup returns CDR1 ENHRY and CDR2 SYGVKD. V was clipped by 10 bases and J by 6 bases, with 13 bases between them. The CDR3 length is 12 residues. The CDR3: CANSQGANEQFF. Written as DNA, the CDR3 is TGTGCCAACTCTCAGGGTGCCAATGAGCAGTTCTTC.

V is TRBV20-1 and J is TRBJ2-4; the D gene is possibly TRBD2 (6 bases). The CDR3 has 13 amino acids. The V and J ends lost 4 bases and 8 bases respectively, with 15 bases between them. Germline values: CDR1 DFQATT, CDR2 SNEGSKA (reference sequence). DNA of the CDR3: TGCAGTGCTACTCCCTCTGGGGGGTACATTCAGTACTTC. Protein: CSATPSGGYIQYF.

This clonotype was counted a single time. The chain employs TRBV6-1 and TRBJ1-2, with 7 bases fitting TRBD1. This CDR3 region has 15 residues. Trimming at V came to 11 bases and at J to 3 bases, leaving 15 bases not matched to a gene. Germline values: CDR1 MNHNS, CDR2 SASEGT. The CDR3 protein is CAGGSQGKNDYGYTF. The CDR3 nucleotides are TGTGCCGGGGGATCACAGGGGAAGAACGACTATGGCTACACCTTC.

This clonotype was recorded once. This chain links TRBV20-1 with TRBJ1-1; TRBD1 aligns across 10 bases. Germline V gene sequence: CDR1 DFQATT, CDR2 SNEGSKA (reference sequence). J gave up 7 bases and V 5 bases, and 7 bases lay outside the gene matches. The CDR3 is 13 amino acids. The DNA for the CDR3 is TGCAGTGCTGGATTGGGACAGGGGAGTGAAGCTTTCTTT. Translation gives CSAGLGQGSEAFF.

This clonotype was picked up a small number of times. The CDR3, as DNA: TGCAGCGTTGTGGCGGGGATTCGTGGCACTGAAGCTTTCTTT. Translated: CSVVAGIRGTEAFF. J is TRBJ1-1 and V is TRBV29-1; D remains unclear. Germline loops: CDR1 SQVTM, CDR2 ANQGSEA. The CDR3 runs 14 residues. Trimming cost V 4 bases and J 4 bases, with 16 bases left between them.

Here the CDR3 reads CASSLFSGLEAFF. Here the CDR3 DNA reads TGTGCCAGCAGTTTATTCTCGGGCCTTGAAGCTTTCTTT. J is TRBJ1-1 and V is TRBV27; D gene uncertain. The V end lost 1 base, the J end lost 7 bases, and 10 bases lay between the germline ends. The CDR3 is 13 amino acids. Germline V gene lookup returns CDR1 MNHEY and CDR2 SMNVEV (reference sequence).

The CDR3 here is CASSRSSGTDTQYF. The CDR3 DNA sequence: TGTGCCAGCAGTCGGTCTAGCGGCACAGATACGCAGTATTTT. The V and J genes are TRBV7-9 and TRBJ2-3; D may be TRBD2 (6 bases). Germline V CDR1 and CDR2: SEHNR, FQNEAQ (reference sequence). This CDR3 is built from 14 residues. V was trimmed by 6 bases and J by 1 base, leaving 11 bases between them.

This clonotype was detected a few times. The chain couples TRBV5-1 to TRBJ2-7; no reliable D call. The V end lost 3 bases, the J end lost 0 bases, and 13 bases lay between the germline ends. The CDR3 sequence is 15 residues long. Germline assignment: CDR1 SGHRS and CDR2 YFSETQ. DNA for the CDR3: TGCGCCAGCAGCTACGACTCGCCTAGCTCCTACGAGCAGTACTTC. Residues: CASSYDSPSSYEQYF.

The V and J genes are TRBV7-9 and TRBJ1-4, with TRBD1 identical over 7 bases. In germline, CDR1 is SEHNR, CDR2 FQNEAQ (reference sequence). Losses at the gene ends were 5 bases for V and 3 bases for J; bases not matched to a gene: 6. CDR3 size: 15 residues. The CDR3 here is CASSRQGSANEKLFF. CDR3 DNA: TGTGCCAGCAGCCGACAGGGATCGGCTAATGAAAAACTGTTTTTT.

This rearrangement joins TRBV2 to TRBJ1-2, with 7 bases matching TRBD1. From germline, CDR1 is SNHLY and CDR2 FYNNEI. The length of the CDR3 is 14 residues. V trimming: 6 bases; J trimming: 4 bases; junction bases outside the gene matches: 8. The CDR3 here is CASRRRDSFYGYTF. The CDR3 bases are TGTGCCAGCAGGCGCCGGGACAGTTTCTATGGCTACACCTTC.

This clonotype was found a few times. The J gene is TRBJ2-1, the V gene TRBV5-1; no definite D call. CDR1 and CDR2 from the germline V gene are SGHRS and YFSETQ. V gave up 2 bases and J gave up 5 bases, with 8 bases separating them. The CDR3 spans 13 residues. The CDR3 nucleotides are TGCGCCAGCAGCTTCCAAAATGACAATGAGCAGTTCTTC. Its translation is CASSFQNDNEQFF.

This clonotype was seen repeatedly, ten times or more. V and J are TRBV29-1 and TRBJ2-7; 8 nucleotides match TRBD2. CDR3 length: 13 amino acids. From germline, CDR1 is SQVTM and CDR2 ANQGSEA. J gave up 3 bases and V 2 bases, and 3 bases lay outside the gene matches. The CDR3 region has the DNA TGCAGCGTTGAACTAGCGGGCCACTACGAGCAGTACTTC. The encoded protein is CSVELAGHYEQYF.

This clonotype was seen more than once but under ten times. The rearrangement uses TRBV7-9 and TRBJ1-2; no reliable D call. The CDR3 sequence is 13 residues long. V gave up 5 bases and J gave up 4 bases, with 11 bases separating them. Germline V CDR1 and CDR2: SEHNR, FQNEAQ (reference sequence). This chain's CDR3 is CASSPSASYGYTF. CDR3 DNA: TGTGCCAGCAGCCCGTCCGCTTCCTATGGCTACACCTTC.

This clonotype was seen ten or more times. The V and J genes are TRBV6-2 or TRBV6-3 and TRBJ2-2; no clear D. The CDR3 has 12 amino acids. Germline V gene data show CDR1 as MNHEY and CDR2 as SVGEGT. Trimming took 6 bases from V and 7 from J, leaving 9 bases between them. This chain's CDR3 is CASSLLSGELFF. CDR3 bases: TGTGCCAGCAGCCTCCTTAGCGGGGAGCTGTTTTTT.